A selection of T cell receptor beta chains follows, all from one sample in a study of blood T cell repertoires in COVID-19. Clones were read by immunoSEQ multiplex PCR, and TCRdb kept only the in-frame ones, dropping some. The sample comprises 200,000 to 250,000 clones, roughly 88% of which are singletons, and 15% to 20% rests with the top ten. Sequencing was done on a sample of peripheral blood. These receptors all stem from a man between 45 and 60 years old with COVID-19, enrolled during active disease. Each CDR3 is given with its conserved first and last residue. The D gene is left open where the match is weak. A row's size may be missing; if present it is once, few, many or a size class.

V gene	clone size	D gene	J gene	CDR3 protein	CDR3 DNA
TRBV18	.	.	TRBJ1-1	CASSPSHSGTEAFF	TGTGCCAGCTCACCATCTCACAGCGGGACTGAAGCTTTCTTT
TRBV30	.	.	TRBJ1-4	CASLRGEKLFF	TGTGCCTCCCTAAGGGGAGAAAAACTGTTTTTT
TRBV27	.	TRBD2	TRBJ2-7	CASSLWAGGVEQYF	TGTGCCAGCAGTTTATGGGCCGGGGGGGTCGAGCAGTACTTC
TRBV4-2	.	.	TRBJ2-5	CASSRGGEETQYF	TGTGCCAGCAGCCGAGGGGGGGAAGAGACCCAGTACTTC
TRBV7-9	.	TRBD2	TRBJ2-3	CASSKQPSGENTDTQYF	TGTGCCAGCAGCAAGCAGCCGAGCGGGGAAAACACAGATACGCAGTATTTT
TRBV3-1/TRBV3-2	.	.	TRBJ2-2	CASSPGYRTDSSGELFF	TGTGCCAGCAGCCCTGGGTATCGGACGGACAGTAGCGGGGAGCTGTTTTTT
TRBV19	.	.	TRBJ1-5	CASSKTGFDQPQHF	TGTGCCAGTAGTAAAACAGGTTTTGATCAGCCCCAGCATTTT
TRBV7-8	.	.	TRBJ1-6	CASSLGWQGLSYNSPLHF	TGTGCCAGCAGCTTAGGGTGGCAGGGGCTTTCCTATAATTCACCCCTCCACTTT
TRBV14	.	TRBD1	TRBJ2-1	CASSQANRDRAYNEQFF	TGTGCCAGCAGCCAAGCCAACCGGGACAGGGCCTACAATGAGCAGTTCTTC
TRBV9	.	.	TRBJ1-6	CASSVGLSGASPLHF	TGTGCCAGCAGCGTAGGCTTATCAGGGGCCTCACCCCTCCACTTT
TRBV3-1/TRBV3-2	few	TRBD1	TRBJ2-1	CASSHRGTSYNEQFF	TGTGCCAGCAGCCACAGGGGGACCTCCTACAATGAGCAGTTCTTC
TRBV7-2	.	.	TRBJ2-2	CASSLASGANTGELFF	TGTGCCAGCAGCTTAGCGTCGGGGGCGAACACCGGGGAGCTGTTTTTT
TRBV19	medium-sized	.	TRBJ2-1	CATTTYNEQFF	TGTGCCACTACCACCTACAATGAGCAGTTCTTC
TRBV5-1	.	.	TRBJ2-3	CASSLAVVGTDTQYF	TGCGCCAGCAGCTTGGCCGTAGTAGGCACAGATACGCAGTATTTT
TRBV14	few	.	TRBJ2-3	CASSQDRWDTQYF	TGTGCCAGCAGCCAAGACCGGTGGGATACGCAGTATTTT
TRBV5-1	.	.	TRBJ2-3	CASSGANTDTQYF	TGCGCCAGCAGCGGGGCTAACACAGATACGCAGTATTTT
TRBV5-6	.	TRBD2	TRBJ2-2	CASSAGDFGVAGELFF	TGTGCCAGCAGCGCGGGGGACTTTGGTGTCGCCGGGGAGCTGTTTTTT
TRBV7-2	once	TRBD1	TRBJ2-7	CASSPRRDRGAYEQYF	TGTGCCAGCAGCCCAAGGCGAGACAGGGGTGCCTACGAGCAGTACTTC
TRBV27	.	TRBD1	TRBJ1-2	CASRAQGFRGYTF	TGTGCCAGCAGGGCACAGGGGTTTCGGGGCTACACCTTC
TRBV6-1	.	.	TRBJ1-5	CASSEVGTFNQPQHF	TGTGCCAGCAGTGAAGTAGGGACTTTCAATCAGCCCCAGCATTTT
TRBV18	.	TRBD2	TRBJ2-3	CASSPGLAGTDTQYF	TGTGCCAGCTCACCGGGACTAGCGGGCACAGATACGCAGTATTTT
TRBV7-9	.	.	TRBJ2-3	CASSLGQTSTDTQYF	TGTGCCAGCAGCTTAGGACAGACTAGCACAGATACGCAGTATTTT
TRBV29-1	.	.	TRBJ1-1	CSVKFGANTEAFF	TGCAGCGTTAAGTTTGGGGCGAACACTGAAGCTTTCTTT
TRBV29-1	.	TRBD1	TRBJ2-7	CSARTGPYEQYF	TGCAGCGCAAGGACAGGCCCCTACGAGCAGTACTTC
TRBV19	.	TRBD2	TRBJ2-3	CASSIEGLAGTDTQYF	TGTGCCAGTAGTATAGAGGGGCTAGCGGGCACAGATACGCAGTATTTT
TRBV9	.	TRBD2	TRBJ2-1	CASSGGLEEVDEQFF	TGTGCCAGCAGCGGAGGACTAGAAGAGGTGGATGAGCAGTTCTTC
TRBV7-7	.	.	TRBJ2-5	CASRALGSGQETQYF	TGTGCCAGCAGAGCCCTGGGTAGCGGCCAAGAGACCCAGTACTTC
TRBV5-4	many	TRBD1	TRBJ2-2	CASSDDRVRTGELFF	TGTGCCAGCAGCGATGACAGGGTGAGGACCGGGGAGCTGTTTTTT
TRBV27	.	.	TRBJ2-7	CASSLGGAPSYEQYF	TGTGCCAGCAGTTTAGGGGGGGCACCCTCCTACGAGCAGTACTTC
TRBV5-4	.	.	TRBJ2-7	CASSGGNSYEQYF	TGTGCCAGCAGCGGGGGGAACTCCTACGAGCAGTACTTC
TRBV6-5	.	TRBD1	TRBJ1-5	CASSLRTGDPAQHF	TGTGCCAGCAGTCTCCGGACAGGGGACCCAGCCCAGCATTTT
TRBV11-2	once	.	TRBJ1-1	CASSSHNGAEAFF	TGTGCCAGCAGCTCGCATAACGGGGCTGAAGCTTTCTTT
TRBV18	once	TRBD1	TRBJ2-7	CASSAGGDGYEQYF	TGTGCCAGCTCAGCAGGGGGCGATGGGTACGAGCAGTACTTC
TRBV6-2/TRBV6-3	.	.	TRBJ2-3	CASSYWARGTDTQYF	TGTGCCAGCAGTTACTGGGCCAGGGGCACAGATACGCAGTATTTT
TRBV6-1	.	.	TRBJ1-1	CASREYEPLDFTEAFF	TGTGCCAGCAGGGAATATGAGCCCCTTGATTTCACTGAAGCTTTCTTT
TRBV6-5	.	TRBD1	TRBJ1-2	CASSYSGGQGNYGYTF	TGTGCCAGCAGTTACTCGGGGGGACAGGGCAACTATGGCTACACCTTC
TRBV11-3	.	TRBD2	TRBJ2-3	CASSAGTSGNIFTDTQYF	TGTGCCAGCAGCGCGGGGACTAGCGGGAATATTTTCACAGATACGCAGTATTTT
TRBV27	few	TRBD1	TRBJ2-7	CASRDRAYEQYF	TGTGCCAGCAGGGACAGGGCCTACGAGCAGTACTTC
TRBV5-4	.	TRBD2	TRBJ2-1	CASSSGLAGGAPLNEQFF	TGTGCCAGCAGCTCGGGACTAGCGGGGGGGGCCCCCCTGAATGAGCAGTTCTTC
TRBV27	few	TRBD2	TRBJ2-7	CASSLSTLAGVSYEQYF	TGTGCCAGCAGTTTATCAACCCTAGCGGGAGTATCCTACGAGCAGTACTTC
TRBV6-5	.	.	TRBJ2-7	CASRRSRGTYEQYF	TGTGCCAGCAGAAGATCCAGGGGGACTTACGAGCAGTACTTC
TRBV5-1	once	.	TRBJ2-5	CASSLAGERVSSETQYF	TGCGCCAGCAGCTTGGCCGGGGAGCGGGTGTCGTCGGAGACCCAGTACTTC
TRBV9	.	.	TRBJ2-3	CASTRSLGGEDTQYF	TGTGCCAGCACCCGCTCTTTGGGGGGAGAAGATACGCAGTATTTT
TRBV11-3	.	TRBD2	TRBJ2-1	CASSLGLAGGSYNEQFF	TGTGCCAGCAGCTTAGGACTAGCGGGAGGATCCTACAATGAGCAGTTCTTC
TRBV5-1	.	.	TRBJ2-1	CASSEGSSYNEQFF	TGCGCCAGCTCGGAGGGGTCCTCCTACAATGAGCAGTTCTTC
TRBV24-1	.	.	TRBJ2-5	CATSDSRAGSETQYF	TGTGCCACCAGTGATTCCAGGGCGGGGTCGGAGACCCAGTACTTC
TRBV6-5	.	TRBD2	TRBJ2-7	CATESGTRSSEQYF	TGTGCCACCGAGTCGGGGACTAGATCGTCCGAGCAGTACTTC
TRBV5-1	.	TRBD2	TRBJ2-1	CASSRDAGGPENEQFF	TGCGCCAGCAGCAGGGACGCGGGAGGCCCTGAAAATGAGCAGTTCTTC
TRBV18	.	TRBD1	TRBJ2-7	CASSPRRETGNYEQYF	TGTGCCAGCTCACCAAGACGCGAGACAGGGAACTACGAGCAGTACTTC
TRBV11-2	.	.	TRBJ2-3	CASSRTAVGTQYF	TGTGCCAGCAGCCGTACAGCTGTAGGTACGCAGTATTTT
TRBV5-5	.	TRBD1	TRBJ1-6	CARSTGGQGAGSYNSPLHF	TGTGCCCGCAGCACCGGGGGGCAGGGGGCGGGCTCCTATAATTCACCCCTCCACTTT
TRBV20-1	large	.	TRBJ1-2	CSASRGYEQNYGYTF	TGCAGTGCTAGTAGGGGGTACGAGCAAAACTATGGCTACACCTTC
TRBV7-2	.	TRBD1	TRBJ1-5	CASSLAGPGTGNNQPQHF	TGTGCCAGCAGCTTAGCGGGGCCCGGGACAGGGAACAATCAGCCCCAGCATTTT